Listed below are T cell receptor beta chains from one sample, sequenced in a study of blood T cells in healthy people across ages. TCRdb recomputed calls from the 5' RACE reads with MiXCR, one row per CDR3 protein. Counted here are approximately 810,000 distinct CDR3 sequences, around 36% occurring once; the ten biggest clones make up 13%. The sequencing sample was made of blood. These receptors originate from a man between 18 and 29 years old in good health. Each CDR3 is given without its conserved first and last residue. A D gene is named only where the DNA matches it firmly. Clone size appears in some rows only: once, few, many, or a class for an expanded clone.

j_call | d_call | v_call | clone_size | cdr3_aa
TRBJ1-4 | TRBD1 | TRBV20-1 | - | SARDRQGSGEKLF
TRBJ1-1 | TRBD1 | TRBV7-9 | - | ASSWGQTMNTEAF
TRBJ1-5 | - | TRBV6-2/TRBV6-3 | few | ASSQGRNQPQH
TRBJ2-1 | - | TRBV20-1 | many | SAENTRTSYNEQF
TRBJ1-1 | TRBD1 | TRBV7-3 | - | ASSPQQGAEAF
TRBJ1-2 | - | TRBV20-1 | few | SARGPAGGTSDGYT
TRBJ2-3 | TRBD2 | TRBV10-3 | many | ASTGNSGTSGGTDTQY
TRBJ1-1 | TRBD1 | TRBV20-1 | - | SARYGTEDAF
TRBJ1-2 | TRBD1 | TRBV29-1 | - | SVEVGQGVFYGYT
TRBJ2-1 | - | TRBV7-2 | many | ASSLSGRHNEQF
TRBJ1-5 | - | TRBV2 | - | ASSELYSNQPQH
TRBJ2-2 | - | TRBV4-2 | - | ASSQARGGGTGELF
TRBJ2-3 | - | TRBV20-1 | many | SARAGLRLDTQY
- | TRBD1 | TRBV12-3/TRBV12-4 | once | ASSLGGQGNNEQY
- | TRBD1 | TRBV20-1 | - | SANPGQSSYNEQY
TRBJ2-5 | - | TRBV12-3/TRBV12-4 | few | ASSLLATYQETQY
TRBJ1-2 | TRBD1 | TRBV6-5 | few | AVGTGEANYGYT
TRBJ2-7 | - | TRBV12-3/TRBV12-4 | - | ASRARTQYEQY
TRBJ1-1 | - | TRBV7-9 | - | ASSLEAGYTEAF
TRBJ2-3 | TRBD2 | TRBV7-3 | few | ASSSIPGLAGFTDTQY
TRBJ2-3 | - | TRBV7-2 | - | ASSLIRGLDTQY
TRBJ2-4 | TRBD1 | TRBV11-2 | - | ASSLKTTTGAGDIQY
TRBJ2-3 | - | TRBV5-1 | many | ASSKNTGVDTQY
TRBJ1-3 | - | TRBV10-3 | once | AISGQGGTGNTIY
TRBJ2-3 | - | TRBV19 | - | ASRMGPSTDTQY
TRBJ2-3 | TRBD2 | TRBV12-3/TRBV12-4 | - | ASRPFSGGGRADTQY
TRBJ1-1 | TRBD1 | TRBV12-3/TRBV12-4 | few | ASRDLTGQTNTEAF
TRBJ1-5 | - | TRBV7-2 | - | ASTGDNQPQH
TRBJ2-7 | - | TRBV6-5 | - | ASSYRTGHVEQY
TRBJ2-3 | TRBD2 | TRBV4-2 | few | ASSQDGGVGSDTQY
TRBJ1-2 | - | TRBV25-1 | - | VSSEYGYYGYT
TRBJ1-2 | - | TRBV10-3 | - | AISDPDSYYGYT
- | TRBD2 | TRBV20-1 | - | SARDLGDYKETQY
TRBJ2-1 | TRBD2 | TRBV20-1 | - | SARPPPGGPYNEQF
TRBJ2-1 | TRBD2 | TRBV12-3/TRBV12-4 | - | ANSSERGGMNEQF
TRBJ2-3 | - | TRBV4-1 | - | ASSQDPGASTDTQY